Below, 18 T cell receptor beta chains from the same sample are listed, as sequenced in a study of blood T cell repertoires in COVID-19. Measured with immunoSEQ multiplex PCR; TCRdb has only the in-frame clones, and not every one. The sample consists of approximately 260,000 clones, approximately 86% of them appearing once. The sequenced material came from peripheral blood. These receptors were taken from a man between 18 and 35 years old with active or convalescent COVID-19.

J is TRBJ1-3 and V is TRBV9; 8 nucleotides agree with TRBD1. J lost 1 base, V lost 4 bases, and 1 base had no gene match. Germline assignment: CDR1 SGDLS and CDR2 YYNGEE. The CDR3 has 14 residues. The CDR3 loop reads CASSRTGSGNTIYF. CDR3 DNA: TGTGCCAGCAGCCGGACAGGGTCTGGAAACACCATATATTTT.

The CDR3 DNA is TGTGCCAGCAGCACGACAGGGGAGGTAGATACGCAGTATTTT. Encoded protein: CASSTTGEVDTQYF. This chain links TRBV3-1 (or the pseudogene TRBV3-2) with TRBJ2-3; 8 bases match TRBD1. CDR3 length: 14 residues. Trimming at V came to 5 bases and at J to 5 bases, leaving 6 bases not matched to a gene. Germline V gene lookup returns CDR1 LGHDT and CDR2 YNNKEL (reference sequence).

V usage is TRBV9 and J usage is TRBJ1-1; possibly TRBD1 for D (6 bases). V dropped 4 bases and J dropped 3 bases, with 13 bases sitting between them. CDR1 and CDR2 (germline): SGDLS, YYNGEE. The CDR3 consists of 14 residues. CDR3 in DNA: TGTGCCAGCAGCCTCACATGGGGGCACACTGAAGCTTTCTTT. Its protein is CASSLTWGHTEAFF.

This chain uses TRBV7-2 with TRBJ1-6; no clear D gene. This CDR3 is 16 amino acids long. Deletions cut 2 bases from V and 2 bases from J, with 10 bases between. Germline V gives CDR1 SGHTA, CDR2 FQGNSA. This CDR3 reads CASSLPSGPYNSPLHF. The CDR3 DNA reads TGTGCCAGCAGCTTACCAAGTGGCCCCTATAATTCACCCCTCCACTTT.

A single count supports this clone. The chain has TRBV24-1 and TRBJ2-5; 10 nucleotides match TRBD2. The length of the CDR3 is 17 residues. Per germline, CDR1 KGHDR and CDR2 SFDVKD. With 5 bases clipped from V and 0 bases from J, the junction kept 8 bases outside the gene matches. The CDR3 DNA reads as TGTGCCACCAGTGCTAGCGGGAGTTTAGGGTACCAAGAGACCCAGTACTTC. Translated: CATSASGSLGYQETQYF.

This clone has just a few counts. This chain connects TRBV19 to TRBJ1-5, with TRBD1 matching 9 bases. The CDR3 runs to 15 residues. J lost 6 bases, V lost 4 bases, and 7 bases had no gene match. Germline V CDR1 and CDR2: LNHDA, SQIVND (reference sequence). CDR3 loop: CASSKKQGAGQPQHF. Here the CDR3 DNA reads TGTGCCAGTAGTAAAAAACAGGGGGCGGGTCAGCCCCAGCATTTT. Based on the CDR3 plus reference TRBV19 and TRBJ1-5, the full variable domain is DGGITQSPKYLFRKEGQNVTLSCEQNLNHDAMYWYRQDPGQGLRLIYYSQIVNDFQKGDIAEGYSVSREKKESFPLTVTSAQKNPTAFYLCASSKKQGAGQPQHFGDGTRLSIL.

This clone was observed a handful of times. The CDR3 nucleotides read TGTGCCAGCAGAAGGACAGGGTCGGACGAGCAGTACTTC. It specifies CASRRTGSDEQYF. This chain uses TRBV28 with TRBJ2-7; 8 bases match TRBD1. CDR1 is MDHEN and CDR2 is SYDVKM in the germline V gene. The CDR3 runs to 13 residues. V lost 6 bases, J lost 5 bases, and 6 bases stayed unmatched. The variable domain in full, completed from reference TRBV28 and TRBJ2-7, reads DVKVTQSSRYLVKRTGEKVFLECVQDMDHENMFWYRQDPGLGLRLIYFSYDVKMKEKGDIPEGYSVSREKKERFSLILESASTNQTSMYLCASRRTGSDEQYFGPGTRLTVT.

This clone was observed a single time. The chain is built from TRBV28 and TRBJ1-5, with a possible D match to TRBD1 (5 bases). V lost 5 bases and J 5 bases, leaving 16 bases between the germline ends. This CDR3 region has 15 residues. CDR1 and CDR2 (germline): MDHEN, SYDVKM. This CDR3 reads CASSTGAASYQPQHF. The CDR3 DNA reads as TGTGCCAGCAGTACTGGGGCCGCCTCTTATCAGCCCCAGCATTTT.

The rearrangement links TRBV27 to TRBJ1-5; no clear D gene. The germline gives CDR1 MNHEY, CDR2 SMNVEV (reference sequence). There are 14 residues in the CDR3. V dropped 7 bases and J dropped 2 bases, with 12 bases sitting between them. The DNA of the CDR3 is TGTGCCAGCACCCGGGTGGGAGGCAATCAGCCCCAGCATTTT. It translates to CASTRVGGNQPQHF.

This clone was found once. The gene calls are TRBV6-6 and TRBJ2-7; no clear D gene. CDR3 length: 12 amino acids. Germline V gene sequence: CDR1 MNHNY, CDR2 SVGAGI (reference sequence). V was shortened by 9 bases and J by 3 bases, with 12 bases between the two germline ends. The CDR3: CASAPYFYEQYF. The CDR3 DNA reads as TGTGCCAGTGCCCCCTATTTCTACGAGCAGTACTTC.

V is TRBV2 and J is TRBJ1-2; 7 bases fit TRBD1. CDR3 size: 12 residues. Germline CDR1 and CDR2: SNHLY and FYNNEI. Trimming took 7 bases from V and 4 from J; bases not matched to a gene: 3. This chain's CDR3 is CASTGTVYGYTF. The CDR3, as DNA: TGTGCCAGCACCGGGACAGTCTATGGCTACACCTTC.

The CDR3 bases are TGTGCCAGCAGTTTAGGGACTAGCAAGGAGACCCAGTACTTC. It encodes CASSLGTSKETQYF. This sequence joins TRBV27 and TRBJ2-5, with 9 bases fitting TRBD2. Germline lookup yields CDR1 MNHEY and CDR2 SMNVEV (reference sequence). The CDR3 contains 14 residues. V lost 2 bases to trimming and J lost 5 bases; unmatched junction nucleotides: 3.

The rearrangement joins TRBV19 to TRBJ2-7, with a tentative D call TRBD2 (5 bases). The germline V gene has CDR1 LNHDA and CDR2 SQIVND (reference sequence). V lost 6 bases to trimming and J lost 2 bases, with 11 bases between them. The CDR3 consists of 13 residues. The CDR3 nucleotides are TGTGCCAGTAGCAACGGGGTCGCCTACGAGCAGTACTTC. This encodes CASSNGVAYEQYF.

The chain is built from TRBV7-2 and TRBJ1-3, with a possible D match to TRBD1 (5 bases). Germline assignment: CDR1 SGHTA and CDR2 FQGNSA. The CDR3 is 17 residues long. V was cut by 2 bases and J by 0 bases, with 14 bases left in between. The CDR3 DNA is TGTGCCAGCAGCTTATGGGCAGGGACTAGCTCTGGAAACACCATATATTTT. Translated, it gives CASSLWAGTSSGNTIYF.

V is TRBV12-3 or TRBV12-4 and J is TRBJ2-7; D is perhaps TRBD1 (6 bases). The ends were cut back, 9 bases at V and 4 bases at J, with 13 bases in the middle. CDR3 length equals 12 residues. CDR3 nucleotide sequence: TGTGCCAGTGCCCCACAGGGTTACGAGCAGTACTTC. It is translated as CASAPQGYEQYF.

The rearrangement joins TRBV7-3 to TRBJ2-2; TRBD1 agrees at 10 bases. J lost 3 bases, V lost 6 bases, and 7 bases had no gene match. Germline assignment: CDR1 SGHTA and CDR2 FQGTGA. The CDR3 extends over 16 amino acids. CDR3 in amino acids: CASRLTGQGHTGELFF. Here the CDR3 DNA reads TGTGCCAGCAGACTCACGGGACAGGGGCACACCGGGGAGCTGTTTTTT.

V gene TRBV5-5 combines with J gene TRBJ1-6; D perhaps matches TRBD1 (5 bases). The length of the CDR3 is 17 residues. V gave up 4 bases and J gave up 7 bases, with 21 bases separating them. In germline, CDR1 is SGHKS, CDR2 YYEKEE (reference sequence). CDR3 nucleotides: TGTGCCAGCAGCCAATCAACAATAGACAGTAGAAATTCACCCCTCCACTTT. Translating it yields CASSQSTIDSRNSPLHF.

V gene TRBV5-6 combines with J gene TRBJ2-5, with D tentatively TRBD2 (5 bases). CDR1 SGHDT and CDR2 YYEEEE come from the germline V gene. The CDR3 covers 13 residues. V was pared by 5 bases and J by 5 bases, with 13 bases between. CDR3 region: CASSWRGLETQYF. DNA of the CDR3: TGTGCCAGCAGTTGGAGAGGGCTGGAGACCCAGTACTTC.